The TCR beta chain under discussion was sequenced for a study of shared T cell receptors in the human thymus. Assay used: immunoSEQ multiplex PCR; TCRdb lists only in-frame clones, some missing. The sample has about 540,000 clones; around 82% are singletons. This CDR3 region has 15 residues. The germline V gene encodes CDR1 SGHNT and CDR2 YYREEE (reference sequence). Unmatched junction bases numbered 3, after V lost 4 bases and J lost 6 bases. The sample was also reused in another study, on human thymus T cells. That source adds: In corrective heart surgery, resections were taken, and these provided the thymus tissue. What appeared biased in thymic and blood repertoires was the usage of V and J genes. Thymic repertoires of unrelated individuals were reported in related research to overlap highly.

The specimen sequenced was thymocytes. The source is a boy in the first two years of life with a congenital heart defect. J is TRBJ2-2 and V is TRBV5-4; TRBD2 agrees at 13 bases. The CDR3 sequence is CASSPGLAGAGELFF. In DNA, the CDR3 is TGTGCCAGCAGCCCAGGACTAGCGGGAGCCGGGGAGCTGTTTTTT.